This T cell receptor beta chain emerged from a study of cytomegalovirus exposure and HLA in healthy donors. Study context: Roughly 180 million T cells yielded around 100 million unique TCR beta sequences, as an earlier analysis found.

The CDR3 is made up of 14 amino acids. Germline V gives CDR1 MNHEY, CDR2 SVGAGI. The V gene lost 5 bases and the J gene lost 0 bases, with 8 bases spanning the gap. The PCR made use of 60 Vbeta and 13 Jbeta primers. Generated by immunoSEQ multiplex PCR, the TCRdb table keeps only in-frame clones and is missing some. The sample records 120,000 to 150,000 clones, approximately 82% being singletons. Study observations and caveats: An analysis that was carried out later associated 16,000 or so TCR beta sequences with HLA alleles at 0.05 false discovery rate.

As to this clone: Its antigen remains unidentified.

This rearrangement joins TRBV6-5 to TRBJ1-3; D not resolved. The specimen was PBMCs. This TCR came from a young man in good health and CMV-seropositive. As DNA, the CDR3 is TGTGCCAGCAGTGCCGGGAACTCTGGAAACACCATATATTTT. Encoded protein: CASSAGNSGNTIYF.